This TCR beta chain stems from a study of cytomegalovirus exposure and HLA in healthy donors. In the study overall: Clustering assigned about 80% of the approximately 370 genotyped donors to the Caucasian-associated ancestry cluster.

The PCR made use of 60 Vbeta and 13 Jbeta primers. Here immunoSEQ multiplex PCR was the method, and the copy in TCRdb shows in-frame clones only, minus some. Seen here are around 81,000 clones, under 70% observed once, and the top ten hold around 6%. The study, taken as a whole, reports: A likely sequencing artifact accounted for one observed cluster of highly shared sequence variants. With further analysis later on, most CMV-associated TCR beta chains appeared HLA-restricted.

Of note for this clone: Its target is not known.

This sequence originates from a man aged 25-45 years in good health and CMV-seropositive. The sequenced material came from PBMCs.

CDR3 amino acids: CASSIQGGYGYTF. Here the CDR3 DNA reads TGTGCCAGTAGTATCCAAGGGGGCTATGGCTACACCTTC. The genes are TRBV19 and TRBJ1-2, with D possibly TRBD1 on 6 matching bases. Trimming pared 3 bases from V and 4 bases from J, leaving 9 bases between. Per germline, CDR1 LNHDA and CDR2 SQIVND (reference sequence). The CDR3 has 13 residues. Drawing the rest from reference TRBV19 and TRBJ1-2, the complete variable domain is DGGITQSPKYLFRKEGQNVTLSCEQNLNHDAMYWYRQDPGQGLRLIYYSQIVNDFQKGDIAEGYSVSREKKESFPLTVTSAQKNPTAFYLCASSIQGGYGYTFGSGTRLTVV.